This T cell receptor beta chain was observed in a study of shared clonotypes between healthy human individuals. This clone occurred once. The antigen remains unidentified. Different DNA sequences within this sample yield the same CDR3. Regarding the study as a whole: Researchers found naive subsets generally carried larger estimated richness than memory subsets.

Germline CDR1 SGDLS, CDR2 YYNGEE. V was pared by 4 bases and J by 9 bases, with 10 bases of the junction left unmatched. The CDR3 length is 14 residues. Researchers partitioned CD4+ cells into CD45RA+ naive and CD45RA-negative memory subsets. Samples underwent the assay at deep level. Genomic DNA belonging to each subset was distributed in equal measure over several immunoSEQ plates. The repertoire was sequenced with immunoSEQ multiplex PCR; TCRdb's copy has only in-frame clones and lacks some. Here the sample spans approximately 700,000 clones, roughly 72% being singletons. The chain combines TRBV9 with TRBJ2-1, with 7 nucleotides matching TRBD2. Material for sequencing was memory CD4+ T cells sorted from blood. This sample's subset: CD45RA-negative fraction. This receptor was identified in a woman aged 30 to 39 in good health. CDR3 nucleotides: TGTGCCAGCAGCCCAGCAGGGAGGGAGGGTGAGCAGTTCTTC. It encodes CASSPAGREGEQFF.